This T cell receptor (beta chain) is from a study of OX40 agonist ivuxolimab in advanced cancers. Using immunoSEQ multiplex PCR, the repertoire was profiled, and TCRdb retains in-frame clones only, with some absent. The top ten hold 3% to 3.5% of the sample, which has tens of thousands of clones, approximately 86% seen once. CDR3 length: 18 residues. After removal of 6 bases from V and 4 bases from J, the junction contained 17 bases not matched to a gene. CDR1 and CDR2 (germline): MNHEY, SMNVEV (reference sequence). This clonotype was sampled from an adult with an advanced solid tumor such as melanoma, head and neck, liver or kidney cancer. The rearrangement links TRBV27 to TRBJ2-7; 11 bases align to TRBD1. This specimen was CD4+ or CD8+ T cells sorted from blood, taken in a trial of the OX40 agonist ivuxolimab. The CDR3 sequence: CASSAKGWFRDRGYEQYF. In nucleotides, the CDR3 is TGTGCCAGCAGCGCTAAGGGTTGGTTCCGGGACAGGGGGTACGAGCAGTACTTC.